This entry lists 2 T cell receptor beta chains sequenced from one sample in a study of cytomegalovirus exposure and HLA in healthy donors. A multiplex PCR was run with 60 Vbeta primers and 13 Jbeta primers. Libraries were prepared by immunoSEQ multiplex PCR; TCRdb keeps only in-frame clonotypes and omits some of them. This sample has fewer than 80,000 clones; around two thirds occur once, and the top ten carry 6.5% to 7.5%. The sample was PBMCs. The receptors shown here come from a woman between 50 and 59 years old in good health and CMV-seropositive.

This clone was counted only a few times. This chain uses TRBV9 with TRBJ1-4; D possibly corresponds to TRBD1 (5 bases). CDR3 length: 13 amino acids. V lost 4 bases and J 5 bases, leaving 9 bases between the germline ends. Germline-derived CDR1 and CDR2 are SGDLS and YYNGEE. This CDR3 is CASSRAGNEKLFF. The CDR3 DNA reads TGTGCCAGCAGCAGGGCAGGGAATGAAAAACTGTTTTTT.

The chain couples TRBV2 to TRBJ2-5; 10 positions match TRBD2. The CDR3 runs 16 residues. Germline CDR1 is SNHLY and CDR2 is FYNNEI. V lost 5 bases to trimming and J lost 5 bases; unmatched junction nucleotides: 11. DNA for the CDR3: TGTGCCAGCAGTTCCGGGACAGTTAGCGGGAGGGAGACCCAGTACTTC. It encodes CASSSGTVSGRETQYF.